This T cell receptor beta chain was captured in a study of CD8+ T cells in alopecia areata. This clone was detected a few times. Its antigen remains unknown. Overall study results and limits: Besides other cells, scalp samples also yield sequences of resident alphabeta T cells from normal skin. Only one nonresponder was present, which leaves the link between baseline CD8+ expansion and response uncertain.

CDR1 is SEHNR and CDR2 is FQNEAQ in the germline V gene (reference sequence). V gave up 5 bases and J gave up 2 bases; unmatched junction bases: 5. CDR3 size: 14 residues. Extraction of RNA preceded its reverse transcription into cDNA, which served as the sequencing template. TCRdb keeps only in-frame clones here, not all; method: immunoSEQ multiplex PCR. The sample shows about 200,000 clones, under 40% of them seen only once. Treatment here: oral pan-JAK inhibitor, 5-10 mg twice daily. Sorting from PBMCs produced CD4+ and CD8+ T cells. The sequence was collected from a human donor with alopecia areata. The sequencing here drew on CD4+ T cells sorted from blood, taken between weeks 30 and 35, from a patient treated with tofacitinib. The chain recombines TRBV7-9 with TRBJ1-1; 7 nucleotides match TRBD1. This CDR3 reads CASSRGGPNTEAFF. The CDR3 DNA reads TGTGCCAGCAGCAGAGGGGGCCCCAACACTGAAGCTTTCTTT. The variable domain in full, with the rest retrieved from reference TRBV7-9 and TRBJ1-1, is DTGVSQNPRHKITKRGQNVTFRCDPISEHNRLYWYRQTLGQGPEFLTYFQNEAQLEKSRLLSDRFSAERPKGSFSTLEIQRTEQGDSAMYLCASSRGGPNTEAFFGQGTRLTVV.